Each of the 10 T cell receptor beta chains below was sequenced from the same sample in a study of PD-L1 blockade in urothelial cancer. Sequenced by immunoSEQ multiplex PCR; TCRdb stores in-frame clones only, minus some. The data contain 55,000 to 70,000 clones, 86% of them singletons. The specimen comprised PBMCs, sampled around atezolizumab (anti-PD-L1) treatment. Every receptor here comes from a middle-aged man with urothelial cancer.

V usage is TRBV28 and J usage is TRBJ2-5, with 8 bases fitting TRBD2. CDR3 length: 16 amino acids. CDR1 MDHEN and CDR2 SYDVKM come from the germline V gene. Unmatched junction bases numbered 12, after V lost 8 bases and J lost 1 base. The CDR3 sequence is CASSDQGGTSQETQYF. CDR3 coding DNA: TGTGCCAGCTCGGATCAAGGGGGGACTAGCCAAGAGACCCAGTACTTC. Full variable domain (rest looked up from reference TRBV28 and TRBJ2-5): DVKVTQSSRYLVKRTGEKVFLECVQDMDHENMFWYRQDPGLGLRLIYFSYDVKMKEKGDIPEGYSVSREKKERFSLILESASTNQTSMYLCASSDQGGTSQETQYFGPGTRLLVL.

A few counts support this clone. This chain connects TRBV13 to TRBJ1-3; 8 bases fit TRBD1. CDR1 and CDR2 (germline): PRHDT, FYEKMQ (reference sequence). With V trimmed by 5 bases and J by 6 bases, 6 bases remained unmatched. This CDR3 comprises 14 residues. The CDR3 DNA reads TGTGCCAGCAGCCCACGGACAGGGTCAAACACCATATATTTT. It is translated as CASSPRTGSNTIYF.

This sequence joins TRBV4-2 and TRBJ2-7; D may be TRBD2 (6 bases). Germline assignment: CDR1 LGHNA and CDR2 YNFKEQ. Trimming shortened V by 0 bases and J by 4 bases, and 13 bases separated the two germline ends. CDR3 length: 15 residues. The CDR3 bases are TGTGCCAGCAGCCAAGATACGACGGGGACTTACGAGCAGTACTTC. It encodes CASSQDTTGTYEQYF.

The chain uses TRBV5-8 and TRBJ2-1; TRBD1 matches at 10 bases. The germline gives CDR1 SGHTS, CDR2 YDEGEE. With V trimmed by 9 bases and J by 6 bases, 9 bases remained unmatched. This CDR3 has 14 residues. CDR3 residues: CATRGDRGTNEQFF. The CDR3, as DNA: TGTGCCACCCGGGGGGACAGGGGAACCAATGAGCAGTTCTTC.

DNA of the CDR3: TGTGCCAGCAGTGACCGGTTCTATGGCTACACCTTC. Amino acids: CASSDRFYGYTF. The chain employs TRBV2 and TRBJ1-2; D is ambiguous. The CDR3 is made up of 12 amino acids. Trimming left V 3 bases short and J 4 bases short, with 6 bases between. Germline V gives CDR1 SNHLY, CDR2 FYNNEI. Full variable domain (rest looked up from reference TRBV2 and TRBJ1-2): EPEVTQTPSHQVTQMGQEVILRCVPISNHLYFYWYRQILGQKVEFLVSFYNNEISEKSEIFDDQFSVERPDGSNFTLKIRSTKLEDSAMYFCASSDRFYGYTFGSGTRLTVV.

V and J are TRBV7-8 and TRBJ2-5, with 9 bases fitting TRBD1. CDR1 is SGHVS, CDR2 FQNEAQ, per germline. J was trimmed by 1 base and V by 5 bases; bases with no gene match: 8. The length of the CDR3 is 16 residues. CDR3: CASSPLTGGIQETQYF. CDR3 bases: TGTGCCAGCAGCCCACTGACAGGGGGGATCCAAGAGACCCAGTACTTC.

This clone is a singleton in its sample. This rearrangement joins TRBV7-9 to TRBJ2-7, with TRBD1 matching over 9 bases. The CDR3 consists of 14 residues. Germline lookup yields CDR1 SEHNR and CDR2 FQNEAQ (reference sequence). V lost 5 bases to trimming and J lost 5 bases; unmatched junction nucleotides: 7. In DNA, the CDR3 is TGTGCCAGCAGCCCACCGGGACAGGGCCACGAGCAGTACTTC. Translation: CASSPPGQGHEQYF.

CDR3 bases: TGTGCCAGTAGTATCTTGGGGGAGCTGTTTTTT. Amino acid sequence: CASSILGELFF. This chain links TRBV19 with TRBJ2-2; D is uncertain. The V gene's germline CDR1 is LNHDA and CDR2 SQIVND (reference sequence). This CDR3 contains 11 residues. V was cut by 3 bases and J by 8 bases, with 4 bases left in between.

The V gene is TRBV9, the J gene TRBJ1-2; D is perhaps TRBD1 (5 bases). CDR1 is SGDLS, CDR2 YYNGEE, per germline. This CDR3 contains 15 residues. V dropped 3 bases and J dropped 3 bases, with 15 bases sitting between them. CDR3 DNA: TGTGCCAGCAGCGGGGGACTGGTAGATTACTATGGCTACACCTTC. This encodes CASSGGLVDYYGYTF.

This chain links TRBV5-1 with TRBJ1-2; 12 bases map to TRBD1. V shed 0 bases, J shed 8 bases, and the junction held 5 bases outside the gene matches. Germline V CDR1 and CDR2: SGHRS, YFSETQ. The CDR3 consists of 15 residues. Here the CDR3 DNA reads TGCGCCAGCAGCTTGGAGGGACAGGGGGCAGGGGGCTACACCTTC. It translates to CASSLEGQGAGGYTF.